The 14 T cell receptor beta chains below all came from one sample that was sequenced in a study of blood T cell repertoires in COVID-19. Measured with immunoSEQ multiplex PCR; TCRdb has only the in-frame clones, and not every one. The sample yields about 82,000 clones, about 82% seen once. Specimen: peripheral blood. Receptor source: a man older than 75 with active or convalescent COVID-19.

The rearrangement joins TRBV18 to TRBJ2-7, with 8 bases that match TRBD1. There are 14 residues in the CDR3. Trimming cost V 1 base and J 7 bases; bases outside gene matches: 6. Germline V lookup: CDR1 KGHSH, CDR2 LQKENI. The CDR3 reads CASSPLQGAREQYV. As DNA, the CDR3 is TGTGCCAGCTCACCACTCCAGGGGGCCAGAGAGCAGTACGTC.

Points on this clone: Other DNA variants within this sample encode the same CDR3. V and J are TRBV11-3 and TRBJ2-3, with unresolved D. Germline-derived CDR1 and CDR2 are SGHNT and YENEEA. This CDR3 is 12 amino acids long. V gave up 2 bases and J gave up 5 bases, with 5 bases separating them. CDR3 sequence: CASSLTGDTQYF. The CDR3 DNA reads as TGTGCCAGCAGCTTAACGGGAGATACGCAGTATTTT.

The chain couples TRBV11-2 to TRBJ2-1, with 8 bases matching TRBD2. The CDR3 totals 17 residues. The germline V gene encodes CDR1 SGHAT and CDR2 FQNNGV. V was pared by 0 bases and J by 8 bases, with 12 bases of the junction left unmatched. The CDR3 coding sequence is TGTGCCAGCAGCTTAGATCGTCGCGGGGGGTATAACTATGAGCAGTTCTTC. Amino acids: CASSLDRRGGYNYEQFF.

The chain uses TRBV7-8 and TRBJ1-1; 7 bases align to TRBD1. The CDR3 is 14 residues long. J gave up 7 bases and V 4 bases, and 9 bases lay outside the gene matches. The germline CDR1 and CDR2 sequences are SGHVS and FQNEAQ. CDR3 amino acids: CASSSDRVRGEAFF. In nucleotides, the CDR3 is TGTGCCAGCAGCTCTGACAGGGTTAGGGGTGAAGCTTTCTTT.

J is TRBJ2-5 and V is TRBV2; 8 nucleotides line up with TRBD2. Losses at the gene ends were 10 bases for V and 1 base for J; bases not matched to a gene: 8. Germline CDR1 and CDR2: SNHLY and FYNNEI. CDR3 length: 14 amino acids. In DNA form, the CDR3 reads TGTGCCATCTCGATAGCGGGGAGCCAAGAGACCCAGTACTTC. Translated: CAISIAGSQETQYF.

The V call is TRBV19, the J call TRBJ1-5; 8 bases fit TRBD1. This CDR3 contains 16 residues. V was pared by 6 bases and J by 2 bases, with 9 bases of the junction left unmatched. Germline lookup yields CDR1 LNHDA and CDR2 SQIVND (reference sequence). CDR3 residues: CASSARGPVGNQPQHF. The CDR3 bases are TGTGCCAGTAGCGCCAGGGGGCCAGTGGGCAATCAGCCCCAGCATTTT.

CDR3 nucleotides: TGTGCCAGCAGCCAGGGACAGGGTTATACTGAAGCTTTCTTT. Residues: CASSQGQGYTEAFF. The chain uses TRBV11-3 and TRBJ1-1; 9 nucleotides line up with TRBD1. V gave up 5 bases and J gave up 5 bases; unmatched junction bases: 6. Germline V gene data show CDR1 as SGHNT and CDR2 as YENEEA. This CDR3 contains 14 residues.

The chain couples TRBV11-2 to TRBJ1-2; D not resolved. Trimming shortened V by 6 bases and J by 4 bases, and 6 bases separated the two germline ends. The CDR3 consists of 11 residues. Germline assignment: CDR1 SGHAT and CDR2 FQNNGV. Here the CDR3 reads CASSPSYGYTF. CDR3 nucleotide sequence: TGTGCCAGCAGTCCGTCCTATGGCTACACCTTC.

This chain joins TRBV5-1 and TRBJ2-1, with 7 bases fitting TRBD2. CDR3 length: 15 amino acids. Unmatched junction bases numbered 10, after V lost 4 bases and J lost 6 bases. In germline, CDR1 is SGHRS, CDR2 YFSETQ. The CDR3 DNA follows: TGCGCCAGCAGCCCGGTGCGGGGGTTAGGCAATGAGCAGTTCTTC. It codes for CASSPVRGLGNEQFF.

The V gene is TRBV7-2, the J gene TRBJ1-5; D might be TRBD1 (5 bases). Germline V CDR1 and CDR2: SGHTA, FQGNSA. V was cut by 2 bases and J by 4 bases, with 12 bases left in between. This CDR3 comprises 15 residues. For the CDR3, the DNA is TGTGCCAGCAGCTTACAGGGAAGTGGGAATCAGCCCCAGCATTTT. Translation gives CASSLQGSGNQPQHF.

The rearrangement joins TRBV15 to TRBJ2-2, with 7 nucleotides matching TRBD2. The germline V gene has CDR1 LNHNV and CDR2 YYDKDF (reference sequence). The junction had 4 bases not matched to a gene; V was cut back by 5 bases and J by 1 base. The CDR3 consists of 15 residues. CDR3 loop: CATSARGVNTGELFF. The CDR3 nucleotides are TGTGCCACCAGCGCCCGGGGGGTGAACACCGGGGAGCTGTTTTTT.

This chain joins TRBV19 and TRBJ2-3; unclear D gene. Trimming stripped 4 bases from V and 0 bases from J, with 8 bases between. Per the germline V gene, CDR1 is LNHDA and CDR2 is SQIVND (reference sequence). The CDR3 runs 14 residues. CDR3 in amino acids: CASSRPFSTDTQYF. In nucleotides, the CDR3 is TGTGCCAGTAGTAGGCCGTTTAGCACAGATACGCAGTATTTT.

The CDR3 DNA reads as TGCGCCAGCAGCCGACAGTTCAATCAGCCCCAGCATTTT. It is translated as CASSRQFNQPQHF. The gene calls are TRBV4-1 and TRBJ1-5; D possibly corresponds to TRBD1 (5 bases). The V gene's germline CDR1 is MGHRA and CDR2 YSYEKL. This CDR3 contains 13 residues. The V end lost 4 bases, the J end lost 3 bases, and 7 bases lay between the germline ends.

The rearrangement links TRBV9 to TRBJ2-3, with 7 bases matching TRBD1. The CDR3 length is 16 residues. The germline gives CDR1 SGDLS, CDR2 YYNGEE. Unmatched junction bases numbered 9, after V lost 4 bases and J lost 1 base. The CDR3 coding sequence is TGTGCCAGCAGCTTGAGAACAGGGGCGGGCACAGATACGCAGTATTTT. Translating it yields CASSLRTGAGTDTQYF.